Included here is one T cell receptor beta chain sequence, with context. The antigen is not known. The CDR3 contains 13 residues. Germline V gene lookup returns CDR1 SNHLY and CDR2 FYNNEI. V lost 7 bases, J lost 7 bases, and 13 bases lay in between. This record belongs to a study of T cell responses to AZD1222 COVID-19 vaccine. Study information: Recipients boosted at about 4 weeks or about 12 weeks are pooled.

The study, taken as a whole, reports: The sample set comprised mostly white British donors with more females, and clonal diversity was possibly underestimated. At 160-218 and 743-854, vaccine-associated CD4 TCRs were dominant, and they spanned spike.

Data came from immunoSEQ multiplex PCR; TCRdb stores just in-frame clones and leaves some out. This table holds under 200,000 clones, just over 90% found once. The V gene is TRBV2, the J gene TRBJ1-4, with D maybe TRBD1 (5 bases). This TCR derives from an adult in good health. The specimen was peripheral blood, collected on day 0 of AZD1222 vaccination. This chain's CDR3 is CASKQGAGEKLFF. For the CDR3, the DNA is TGTGCCAGCAAGCAGGGTGCCGGTGAAAAACTGTTTTTT. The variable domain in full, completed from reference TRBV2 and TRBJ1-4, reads EPEVTQTPSHQVTQMGQEVILRCVPISNHLYFYWYRQILGQKVEFLVSFYNNEISEKSEIFDDQFSVERPDGSNFTLKIRSTKLEDSAMYFCASKQGAGEKLFFGSGTQLSVL.